The T cell receptor beta chain under discussion was sequenced for a study of PD-1 blockade in classical Hodgkin lymphoma. Time point indicated: cycle 4 day 1 (C4D1), after less than 7 weeks of nivolumab. Every patient experienced relapse after autologous stem cell transplantation, and brentuximab vedotin exposure varied. General observations from the study: Reports indicated that newly diagnosed patients had lower baseline TCR diversity than healthy donors did.

This clone is a singleton in its sample. Its specificity is not known. Libraries were prepared by immunoSEQ multiplex PCR; TCRdb keeps only in-frame clonotypes and omits some of them. The data show about 90,000 clones, roughly nine tenths seen once. J gave up 3 bases and V 1 base, and 6 bases lay outside the gene matches. The CDR3 is 15 residues long. Germline V lookup: CDR1 MNHEY, CDR2 SMNVEV (reference sequence). This receptor was taken from a human donor with classical Hodgkin lymphoma. Sample: peripheral blood mononuclear cells (PBMCs), taken before the fourth cycle of nivolumab. The J gene is TRBJ2-7, the V gene TRBV27, with 7 bases that match TRBD1. DNA of the CDR3: TGTGCCAGCAGTTTATTAAGAGGGGGCATCTACGAGCAGTACTTC. It codes for CASSLLRGGIYEQYF.